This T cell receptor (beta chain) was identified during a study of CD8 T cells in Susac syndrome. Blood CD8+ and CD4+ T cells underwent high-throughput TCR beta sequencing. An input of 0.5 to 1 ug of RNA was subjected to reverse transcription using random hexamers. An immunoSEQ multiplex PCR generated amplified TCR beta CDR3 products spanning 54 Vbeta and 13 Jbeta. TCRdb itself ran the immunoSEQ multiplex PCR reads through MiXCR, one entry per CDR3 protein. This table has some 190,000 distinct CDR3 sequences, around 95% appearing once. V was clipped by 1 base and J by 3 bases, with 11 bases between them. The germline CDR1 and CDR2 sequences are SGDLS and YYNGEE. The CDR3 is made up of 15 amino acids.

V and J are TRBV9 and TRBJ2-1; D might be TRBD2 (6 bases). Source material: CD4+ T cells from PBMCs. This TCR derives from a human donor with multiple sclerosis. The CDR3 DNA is TGTGCCAGCAGCGTAACGGGGGTTGGCTACAATGAGCAGTTCTTC. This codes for CASSVTGVGYNEQFF.